This T cell receptor beta chain was captured by sequencing in a study of T cell responses to AZD1222 COVID-19 vaccine. This CDR3 is 15 amino acids long. V was clipped by 1 base and J by 8 bases; unmatched bases: 5. In germline, CDR1 is LGHNA, CDR2 YNFKEQ. The protocol was immunoSEQ multiplex PCR, while the TCRdb copy is restricted to in-frame clones and leaves out a portion. The table includes some 120,000 clones, approximately 84% detected once. About this clone: Its antigen remains unknown.

Study results and limitations: The study reported that nearly half of spike-specific TCRs target unmutated variant regions. Every sample of the repertoires postdated the peak T cell response. Clonal diversity was possibly underestimated, and the donors were mostly white British, with more females. At 160-218 and 743-854, vaccine-associated CD4 TCRs were dominant, and they spanned spike.

Sequenced here: peripheral blood, sampled on day 0 of AZD1222 vaccination. V usage is TRBV4-2 and J usage is TRBJ2-1, with TRBD1 identical over 10 bases. The sequence derives from an adult in good health. This CDR3 is CASSQGTGGFYEQFF. In DNA, the CDR3 is TGTGCCAGCAGCCAAGGGACAGGGGGTTTCTATGAGCAGTTCTTC.